These T cell receptor beta chains were read from a single sample in a study of cytomegalovirus exposure and HLA in healthy donors. TCRdb's table, derived via immunoSEQ multiplex PCR, lists solely in-frame clones and lacks some. There are 200,000 to 250,000 clones in the sample; around 88% occur only once, and about 1% lies in the top ten. The sample consisted of PBMCs. The receptors stem from a woman aged 18-30 years in good health and CMV-seronegative. Both conserved end residues are part of each CDR3. Each record gives: D gene, clone size, J gene, V gene, CDR3 protein, CDR3 DNA. The D gene is left open where the match is weak. The size entry is marked missing in some rows and otherwise reads once, few, many or a size class.

TRBD2 NA TRBJ2-5 TRBV7-9 CASSLGTSGVQETQYF TGTGCCAGCAGCTTAGGGACTAGCGGGGTTCAAGAGACCCAGTACTTC
NA NA TRBJ2-3 TRBV11-3 CASSLVGAKGDGNTDTQYF TGTGCCAGCAGCTTAGTGGGGGCTAAAGGGGACGGGAACACAGATACGCAGTATTTT
NA NA TRBJ2-7 TRBV11-2 CASSPKLRLGDYEQYF TGTGCCAGCAGCCCCAAACTTAGACTAGGGGACTACGAGCAGTACTTC
NA NA TRBJ1-1 TRBV6-5 CASSYMSHGEAFF TGTGCCAGCAGTTACATGAGTCATGGTGAAGCTTTCTTT
TRBD1 NA TRBJ2-3 TRBV4-3 CASSLQPTGGGTDTQYF TGCGCCAGCAGCCTTCAACCTACAGGGGGCGGCACAGATACGCAGTATTTT
TRBD1 NA TRBJ1-2 TRBV4-1 CASSRSPSGQGYYGYTF TGCGCCAGCAGCCGAAGTCCGTCGGGACAGGGCTACTATGGCTACACCTTC
NA once TRBJ2-7 TRBV27 CASGVGTYEQYF TGTGCCAGCGGAGTAGGCACCTACGAGCAGTACTTC
NA NA TRBJ2-3 TRBV6-5 CASSYSETDTQYF TGTGCCAGCAGTTACTCGGAGACAGATACGCAGTATTTT
TRBD1 NA TRBJ2-7 TRBV29-1 CSVVGDSSYEQYF TGCAGCGTTGTGGGGGACAGCTCCTACGAGCAGTACTTC
NA NA TRBJ2-1 TRBV5-4 CASSLGVTRGNEQFF TGTGCCAGCAGCTTGGGGGTTACTAGGGGGAATGAGCAGTTCTTC
TRBD1 NA TRBJ1-4 TRBV7-9 CASSAGTGVNEKLFF TGTGCCAGCAGCGCCGGGACAGGGGTAAATGAAAAACTGTTTTTT
NA NA TRBJ2-3 TRBV25-1 CASRQRESTDTQYF TGTGCCAGCAGGCAGAGGGAGAGCACAGATACGCAGTATTTT
NA NA TRBJ1-1 TRBV5-1 CASTWTDMNTEAFF TGCGCCAGCACCTGGACAGACATGAACACTGAAGCTTTCTTT
NA NA TRBJ2-5 TRBV4-1 CASSQLVGETQYF TGCGCCAGCAGCCAACTAGTGGGTGAGACCCAGTACTTC
NA NA TRBJ2-2 TRBV4-3 CASSQGYRVGNTGELFF TGCGCCAGCAGCCAAGGTTACAGGGTAGGAAACACCGGGGAGCTGTTTTTT
NA NA TRBJ1-1 TRBV6-1 CASFRGWTEAFF TGTGCCAGCTTCAGGGGATGGACTGAAGCTTTCTTT
TRBD2 NA TRBJ2-3 TRBV6-6 CATGRGLTDTQYF TGTGCCACTGGGAGGGGTCTCACAGATACGCAGTATTTT
NA NA TRBJ1-4 TRBV4-1 CASSQGSVFEGKLFF TGCGCCAGCAGCCAAGGGTCAGTGTTTGAGGGAAAACTGTTTTTT
TRBD1 NA TRBJ1-2 TRBV29-1 CSVEGQVYGGYTF TGCAGCGTTGAGGGACAGGTCTATGGTGGCTACACCTTC
NA NA TRBJ2-7 TRBV7-8 CASSARSSYEQYF TGTGCCAGCAGCGCCAGATCCTCCTACGAGCAGTACTTC
TRBD1 once TRBJ2-7 TRBV27 CASSSGLDRDRVIYEQYF TGTGCCAGCAGTTCCGGCCTGGACCGGGACAGGGTTATCTACGAGCAGTACTTC
TRBD1 NA TRBJ2-5 TRBV15 CATSRARQGLETQYF TGTGCCACCAGCAGAGCCCGACAGGGTTTGGAGACCCAGTACTTC
NA NA TRBJ1-1 TRBV18 CASSARETIANTEAFF TGTGCCAGCTCCGCAAGGGAGACTATAGCGAACACTGAAGCTTTCTTT
TRBD2 once TRBJ2-1 TRBV5-1 CASSSVGTSYNEQFF TGCGCCAGCAGCTCAGTCGGGACTAGCTACAATGAGCAGTTCTTC
NA NA TRBJ2-5 TRBV5-5 CASSLEITSGETQYF TGTGCCAGCAGCTTGGAGATAACGTCGGGGGAGACCCAGTACTTC
NA NA TRBJ2-1 TRBV5-1 CASSLGGVGEQFF TGCGCCAGCAGCTTGGGGGGGGTTGGTGAGCAGTTCTTC
NA NA TRBJ1-5 TRBV7-2 CASSQNRVKDSNQPQHF TGTGCCAGCAGTCAGAACCGGGTCAAGGATAGCAATCAGCCCCAGCATTTT
TRBD1 once TRBJ2-2 TRBV27 CASSPAPGGTGELFF TGTGCCAGCAGTCCAGCCCCAGGGGGAACCGGGGAGCTGTTTTTT
TRBD1 once TRBJ1-1 TRBV7-6 CASSQDRGMTEAFF TGTGCCAGCAGCCAGGACAGGGGAATGACTGAAGCTTTCTTT
TRBD1 NA TRBJ1-5 TRBV6-1 CASSEGTGTGHQPQHF TGTGCCAGCAGTGAAGGAACCGGGACAGGTCATCAGCCCCAGCATTTT
TRBD2 NA TRBJ2-1 TRBV6-1 CASSEMSGGGDEQFF TGTGCCAGCAGTGAAATGAGCGGGGGCGGGGATGAGCAGTTCTTC
NA NA TRBJ1-2 TRBV19 CASRSSRGYGYTF TGTGCCAGTAGGAGTAGCAGGGGCTATGGCTACACCTTC
TRBD1 NA TRBJ2-1 TRBV7-9 CASSLATTRDSSYNEQFF TGTGCCAGCAGCTTGGCTACTACCCGGGACAGCTCCTACAATGAGCAGTTCTTC
TRBD2 NA TRBJ2-1 TRBV6-5 CASSFGLAGNEQFF TGTGCCAGCAGTTTTGGACTAGCGGGAAATGAGCAGTTCTTC
TRBD2 NA TRBJ2-1 TRBV19 CASMSTEGGRTYNEQFF TGTGCCAGTATGTCAACCGAGGGCGGGAGGACTTACAATGAGCAGTTCTTC
TRBD2 NA TRBJ2-3 TRBV11-3 CASSLIAGAITDTQYF TGTGCCAGCAGCTTAATAGCGGGAGCCATCACAGATACGCAGTATTTT
NA NA TRBJ1-2 TRBV11-2 CASRRPETAGGYTF TGTGCCAGCAGGAGGCCCGAGACAGCGGGCGGCTACACCTTC
TRBD1 NA TRBJ1-2 TRBV6-1 CAARPTGHYGYTF TGTGCCGCGCGCCCGACAGGGCATTATGGCTACACCTTC
NA few TRBJ1-5 TRBV7-8 CASSSLLAGTPPYSNQPQHF TGTGCCAGCAGCTCGCTCCTTGCCGGGACACCTCCTTATAGCAATCAGCCCCAGCATTTT
NA NA TRBJ2-7 TRBV11-3 CASSPGQHPYEQYF TGTGCCAGCAGCCCCGGACAGCACCCTTACGAGCAGTACTTC
NA NA TRBJ1-1 TRBV6-5 CASSYSEGNTEAFF TGTGCCAGCAGTTACTCAGAGGGGAACACTGAAGCTTTCTTT
TRBD1 NA TRBJ1-2 TRBV20-1 CSARGQGIYTF TGCAGTGCTAGAGGACAGGGAATCTACACCTTC
TRBD2 NA TRBJ2-5 TRBV4-1 CASSHRLARGETQYF TGCGCCAGCAGCCACCGACTAGCAAGGGGAGAGACCCAGTACTTC
NA NA TRBJ1-1 TRBV7-2 CASSSDRNTEAFF TGTGCCAGCAGCTCCGACAGGAACACTGAAGCTTTCTTT
TRBD2 NA TRBJ2-3 TRBV27 CASRQLSGTVDTQYF TGTGCCAGCAGACAACTTAGCGGGACGGTGGATACGCAGTATTTT
NA NA TRBJ2-2 TRBV5-1 CASSLGQGSNTGELFF TGCGCCAGCAGCTTGGGGCAGGGGTCGAACACCGGGGAGCTGTTTTTT
NA NA TRBJ1-1 TRBV30 CAWSVGLNTEAFF TGTGCCTGGAGTGTGGGCTTGAACACTGAAGCTTTCTTT
NA NA TRBJ2-5 TRBV2 CASSEGTEETQYF TGTGCCAGCAGTGAAGGGACAGAAGAGACCCAGTACTTC
NA NA TRBJ1-2 TRBV7-2 CASSPGGRRGYTF TGTGCCAGCAGCCCGGGGGGCCGTCGGGGCTACACCTTC
TRBD1 NA TRBJ1-2 TRBV5-4 CASRVGTGERGYTF TGTGCCAGCAGAGTGGGGACAGGGGAACGTGGCTACACCTTC
TRBD1 NA TRBJ2-2 TRBV7-3 CASSLTGTGGTGELFF TGTGCCAGCAGCTTAACCGGGACAGGGGGCACCGGGGAGCTGTTTTTT
NA NA TRBJ1-2 TRBV6-5 CASSNEIYGYTF TGTGCCAGCAGTAACGAGATTTATGGCTACACCTTC
TRBD1 NA TRBJ2-3 TRBV5-4 CASSGRTGVGVTDTQYF TGTGCCAGCAGCGGAAGAACAGGGGTCGGGGTAACAGATACGCAGTATTTT
TRBD1 NA TRBJ1-2 TRBV7-3 CASSPGQGVGGYTF TGTGCCAGCAGCCCGGGACAGGGGGTGGGTGGCTACACCTTC
NA NA TRBJ2-7 TRBV5-6 CASSLSRGRQYF TGTGCCAGCAGCTTGAGCAGGGGACGGCAGTACTTC
TRBD2 NA TRBJ2-3 TRBV11-2 CASSTKAGVVDTQYF TGTGCCAGCAGCACCAAAGCGGGAGTCGTAGATACGCAGTATTTT
TRBD2 NA TRBJ2-1 TRBV9 CASSVTSGGAFEQFF TGTGCCAGCAGCGTAACTAGCGGGGGGGCCTTTGAGCAGTTCTTC
TRBD2 NA TRBJ2-2 TRBV9 CASSPSGRGTGELFF TGTGCCAGCAGCCCGAGCGGGAGGGGGACCGGGGAGCTGTTTTTT